The clone carrying this T cell receptor (beta chain) has at least ten counts. What it binds is unknown. This sample is drawn from a study of T cell repertoires in cytomegalovirus infection. Study overall: A matching HLA type, together with CMV infection, was signaled by public TCR beta signatures.

TCRdb re-analysed the reads in MiXCR, keeping a single row per CDR3 protein. This table has 480,000 or so distinct CDR3 sequences, about 10% appearing once. The CDR3 is 14 residues long. With 2 bases removed from V and 6 bases from J, the gap between germline ends came to 13 bases. CDR1 LGHNT and CDR2 FRNRAP come from the germline V gene. Findings of the study overall: Identification of carriers of CMV plus the relevant HLA was performed using cumulative public TCR beta family frequency. HLA-C-restricted TCR beta clonotypes specific for CMV led the ex vivo response.

The chain is built from TRBV12-5 and TRBJ1-2; a weak D match, TRBD1 (5 bases). Sequenced input: PBMCs. This sequence was found in a human donor in good health (CMV status not recorded). Some clones in this sample may be carry-over from other donors' samples. CDR3 nucleotide sequence: TGTGCTAGTGGTTTGCAGGGTTCCCCCCATGGCTACACCTTC. As protein: CASGLQGSPHGYTF.